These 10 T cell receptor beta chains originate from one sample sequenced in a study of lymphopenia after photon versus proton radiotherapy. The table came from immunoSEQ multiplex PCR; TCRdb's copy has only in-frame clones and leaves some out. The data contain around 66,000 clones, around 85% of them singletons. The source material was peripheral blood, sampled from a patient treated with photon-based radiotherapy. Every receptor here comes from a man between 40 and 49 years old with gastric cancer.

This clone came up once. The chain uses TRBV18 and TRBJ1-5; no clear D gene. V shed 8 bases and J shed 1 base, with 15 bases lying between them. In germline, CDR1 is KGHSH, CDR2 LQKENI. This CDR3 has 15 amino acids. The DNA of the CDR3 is TGTGCCAGCCGCCCGGGCCTCGAGAGCAATCAGCCCCAGCATTTT. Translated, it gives CASRPGLESNQPQHF.

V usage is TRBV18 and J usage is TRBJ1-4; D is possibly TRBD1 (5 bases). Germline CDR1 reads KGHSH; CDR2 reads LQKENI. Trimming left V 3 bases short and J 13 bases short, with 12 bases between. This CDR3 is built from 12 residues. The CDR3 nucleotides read TGTGCCAGCTCACCGGGAGGGGAAGGACTGTTTTTT. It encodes CASSPGGEGLFF.

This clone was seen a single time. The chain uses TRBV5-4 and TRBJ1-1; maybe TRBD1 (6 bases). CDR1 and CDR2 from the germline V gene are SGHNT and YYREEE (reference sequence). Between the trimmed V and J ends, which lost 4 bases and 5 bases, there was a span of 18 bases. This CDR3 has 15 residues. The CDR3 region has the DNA TGTGCCAGCAGCGGGGAAACAGGGCGAAGTACTGAAGCTTTCTTT. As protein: CASSGETGRSTEAFF.

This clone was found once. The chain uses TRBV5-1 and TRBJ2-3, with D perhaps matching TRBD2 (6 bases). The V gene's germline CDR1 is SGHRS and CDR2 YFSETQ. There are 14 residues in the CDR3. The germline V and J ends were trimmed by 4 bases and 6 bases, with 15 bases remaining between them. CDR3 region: CASSPSGGSDTQYF. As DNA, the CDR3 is TGCGCCAGCAGCCCCTCCGGGGGTTCGGATACGCAGTATTTT.

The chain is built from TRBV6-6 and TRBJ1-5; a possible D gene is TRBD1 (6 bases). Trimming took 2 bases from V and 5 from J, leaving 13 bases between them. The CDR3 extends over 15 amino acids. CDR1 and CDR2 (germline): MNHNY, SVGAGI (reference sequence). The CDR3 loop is CASSYIRPGDQPQHF. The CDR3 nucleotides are TGTGCCAGCAGTTACATCAGGCCAGGGGATCAGCCCCAGCATTTT.

The DNA for the CDR3 is TGTGCCAGCAGTTACGAAGGGGGGACTGAAGCTTTCTTT. As protein: CASSYEGGTEAFF. V and J are TRBV6-5 and TRBJ1-1; a weak D match, TRBD1 (6 bases). This CDR3 contains 13 residues. Germline V gene sequence: CDR1 MNHEY, CDR2 SVGAGI. The V gene lost 2 bases and the J gene lost 5 bases, with 9 bases spanning the gap.

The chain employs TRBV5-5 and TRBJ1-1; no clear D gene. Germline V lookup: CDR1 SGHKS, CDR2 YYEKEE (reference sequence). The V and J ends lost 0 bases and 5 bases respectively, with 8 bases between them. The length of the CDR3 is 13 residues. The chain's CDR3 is CASSLGSRTEAFF. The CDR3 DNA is TGTGCCAGCAGCTTGGGGTCTCGAACTGAAGCTTTCTTT. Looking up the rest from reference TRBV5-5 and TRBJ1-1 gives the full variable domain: DAGVTQSPTHLIKTRGQQVTLRCSPISGHKSVSWYQQVLGQGPQFIFQYYEKEERGRGNFPDRFSARQFPNYSSELNVNALLLGDSALYLCASSLGSRTEAFFGQGTRLTVV.

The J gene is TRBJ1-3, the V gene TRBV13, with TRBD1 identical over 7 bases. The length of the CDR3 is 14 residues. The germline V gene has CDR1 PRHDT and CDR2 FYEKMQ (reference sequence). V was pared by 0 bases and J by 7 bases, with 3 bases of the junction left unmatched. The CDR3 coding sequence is TGTGCCAGCAGCTTAGGCCTAGGGGGCAACACCATATATTTT. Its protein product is CASSLGLGGNTIYF.

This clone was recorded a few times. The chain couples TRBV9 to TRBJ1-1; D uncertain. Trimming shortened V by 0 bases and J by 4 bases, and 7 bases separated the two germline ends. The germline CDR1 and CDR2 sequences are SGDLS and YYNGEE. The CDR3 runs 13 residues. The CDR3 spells CASSVAVGTEAFF. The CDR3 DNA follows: TGTGCCAGCAGCGTAGCTGTAGGCACTGAAGCTTTCTTT.

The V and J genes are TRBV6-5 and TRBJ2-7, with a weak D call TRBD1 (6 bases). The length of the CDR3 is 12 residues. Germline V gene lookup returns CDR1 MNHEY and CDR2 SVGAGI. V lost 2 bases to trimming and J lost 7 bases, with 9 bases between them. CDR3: CASSYAGVEQYF. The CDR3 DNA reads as TGTGCCAGCAGTTACGCAGGGGTTGAGCAGTACTTC.